Sequencing of this TCR beta chain was carried out in a study of blood T cell repertoires in COVID-19. Original handling: Reference gene primer amplification in the assay estimated nucleated cell counts. The assay was immunoSEQ multiplex PCR, and TCRdb's table has in-frame clones only and misses some. V, J and clone size were drawn from that table, and D and trimming were deduced from the DNA. The table records a few hundred thousand clones, about 90% of them present only once. V was shortened by 2 bases and J by 1 base, with 12 bases between the two germline ends. The CDR3 is made up of 15 amino acids. Germline values: CDR1 SGHKS, CDR2 YYEKEE (reference sequence).

This chain uses TRBV5-5 with TRBJ1-1, with D perhaps matching TRBD1 (5 bases). The TCR was taken from a man aged 40-49 years with active or convalescent COVID-19. Sequenced input: peripheral blood. The CDR3 nucleotides read TGTGCCAGCAGCTTCCAATTAGGGGCGAACACTGAAGCTTTCTTT. This gives the protein CASSFQLGANTEAFF.